Listed here are 5 T cell receptor beta chains from one sample, sequenced in a study of blood T cell repertoires in COVID-19. TCRdb keeps only in-frame clones here, not all; method: immunoSEQ multiplex PCR. Of fewer than 700,000 clones in the sample, roughly 89% were seen once. The specimen sequenced was peripheral blood. The receptors were gathered from a woman in her 50s with COVID-19, enrolled during active disease.

This clone was counted a few times. The V call is TRBV19, the J call TRBJ1-5, with D possibly matching TRBD1 (6 bases). Germline V gene data show CDR1 as LNHDA and CDR2 as SQIVND (reference sequence). Trimming took 3 bases from V and 4 from J, leaving 10 bases between them. The CDR3 runs to 14 residues. CDR3 protein: CASSIWGRNQPQHF. The CDR3 region has the DNA TGTGCCAGTAGTATTTGGGGGCGTAATCAGCCCCAGCATTTT. Full variable domain (rest looked up from reference TRBV19 and TRBJ1-5): DGGITQSPKYLFRKEGQNVTLSCEQNLNHDAMYWYRQDPGQGLRLIYYSQIVNDFQKGDIAEGYSVSREKKESFPLTVTSAQKNPTAFYLCASSIWGRNQPQHFGDGTRLSIL.

CDR3 in amino acids: CASSPPLESYGYTF. CDR3 coding DNA: TGTGCCAGCTCACCACCTCTTGAGAGCTATGGCTACACCTTC. The J gene is TRBJ1-2, the V gene TRBV18, with unresolved D. This CDR3 spans 14 amino acids. The V and J ends lost 0 bases and 4 bases respectively, with 9 bases between them. Germline CDR1 and CDR2: KGHSH and LQKENI.

A single count supports this clone. This rearrangement joins TRBV6-5 to TRBJ2-1; 7 positions match TRBD2. Looked up from germline, CDR1 is MNHEY and CDR2 is SVGAGI. Losses at the gene ends were 2 bases for V and 4 bases for J; bases not matched to a gene: 5. CDR3 length: 15 amino acids. The CDR3 DNA follows: TGTGCCAGCAGTTACATGGGGGGGAGGTACAATGAGCAGTTCTTC. It encodes CASSYMGGRYNEQFF.

Comment on this clone: Other DNA sequences in this specimen translate into the identical CDR3. The chain uses TRBV5-6 and TRBJ1-6, with TRBD1 matching over 8 bases. The CDR3 is 14 residues long. The trim removed 4 bases at V and 10 bases at J, leaving 7 bases unmatched. From germline, CDR1 is SGHDT and CDR2 YYEEEE. The CDR3 DNA reads as TGTGCCAGCAGCCCTGGGACAGGTAGATCACCCCTCCACTTT. This sequence encodes CASSPGTGRSPLHF.

The rearrangement links TRBV18 to TRBJ1-2; TRBD1 agrees at 10 bases. Germline assignment: CDR1 KGHSH and CDR2 LQKENI. Trimming at V came to 3 bases and at J to 7 bases, leaving 8 bases not matched to a gene. This CDR3 contains 15 residues. The CDR3 loop is CASSPEGQGRIGYTF. The CDR3 bases are TGTGCCAGCTCACCGGAGGGACAGGGGAGAATTGGCTACACCTTC.